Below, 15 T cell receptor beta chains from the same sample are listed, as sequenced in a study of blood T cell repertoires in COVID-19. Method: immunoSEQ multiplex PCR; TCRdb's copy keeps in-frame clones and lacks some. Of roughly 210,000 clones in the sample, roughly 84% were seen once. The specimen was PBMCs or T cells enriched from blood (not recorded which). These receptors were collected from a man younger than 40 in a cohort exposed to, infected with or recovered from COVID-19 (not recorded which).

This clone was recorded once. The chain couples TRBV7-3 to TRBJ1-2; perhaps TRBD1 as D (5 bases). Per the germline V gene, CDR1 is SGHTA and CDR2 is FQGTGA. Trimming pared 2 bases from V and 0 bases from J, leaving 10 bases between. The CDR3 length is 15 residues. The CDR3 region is CASSLLGGTNYGYTF. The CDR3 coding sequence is TGTGCCAGCAGCTTATTGGGGGGGACTAACTATGGCTACACCTTC.

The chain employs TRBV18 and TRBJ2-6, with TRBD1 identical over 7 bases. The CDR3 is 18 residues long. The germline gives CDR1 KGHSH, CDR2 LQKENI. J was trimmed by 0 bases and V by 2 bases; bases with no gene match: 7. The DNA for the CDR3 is TGTGCCAGCTCACCAGGGCCGGGACAGAGCTCTGGGGCCAACGTCCTGACTTTC. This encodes CASSPGPGQSSGANVLTF.

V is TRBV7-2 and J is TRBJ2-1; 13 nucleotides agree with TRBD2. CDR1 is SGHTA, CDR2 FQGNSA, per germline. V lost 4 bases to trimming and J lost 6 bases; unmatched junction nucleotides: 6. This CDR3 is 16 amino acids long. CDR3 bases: TGTGCCAGCAGCTCTTGGACTAGCGGGAGTTTCAATGAGCAGTTCTTC. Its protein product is CASSSWTSGSFNEQFF.

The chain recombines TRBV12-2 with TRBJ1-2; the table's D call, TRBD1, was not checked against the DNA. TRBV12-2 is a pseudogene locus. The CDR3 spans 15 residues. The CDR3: CASRLGQETNYGYTF. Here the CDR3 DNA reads TGTGCAAGTCGCCTGGGACAGGAGACTAACTATGGCTACACCTTC.

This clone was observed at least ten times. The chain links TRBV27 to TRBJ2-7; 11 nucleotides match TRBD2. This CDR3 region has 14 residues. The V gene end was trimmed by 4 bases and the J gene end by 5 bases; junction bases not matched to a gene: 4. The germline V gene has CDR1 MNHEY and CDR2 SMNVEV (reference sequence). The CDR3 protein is CASSSSGRRNEQYF. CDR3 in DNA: TGTGCCAGCAGTTCTAGCGGGAGGCGGAACGAGCAGTACTTC.

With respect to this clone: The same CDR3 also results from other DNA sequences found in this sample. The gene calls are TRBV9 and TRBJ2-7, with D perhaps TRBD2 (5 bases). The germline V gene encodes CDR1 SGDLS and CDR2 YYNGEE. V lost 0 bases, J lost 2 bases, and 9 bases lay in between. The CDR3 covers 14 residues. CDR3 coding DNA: TGTGCCAGCAGCGTAGGGAGAGGGACCTACGAGCAGTACTTC. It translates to CASSVGRGTYEQYF.

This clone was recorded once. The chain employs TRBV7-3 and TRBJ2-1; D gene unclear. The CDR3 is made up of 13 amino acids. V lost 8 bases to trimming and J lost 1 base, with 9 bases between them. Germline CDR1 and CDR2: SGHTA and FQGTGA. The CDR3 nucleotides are TGTGCCAGCTCTCTAGAGTCCTACAATGAGCAGTTCTTC. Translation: CASSLESYNEQFF.

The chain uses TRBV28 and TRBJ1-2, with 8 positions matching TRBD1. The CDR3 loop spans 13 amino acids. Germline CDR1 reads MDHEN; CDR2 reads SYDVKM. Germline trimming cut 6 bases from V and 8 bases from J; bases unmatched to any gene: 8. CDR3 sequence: CASSPDRVEGYTF. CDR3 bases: TGTGCCAGCAGCCCGGACAGGGTAGAGGGCTACACCTTC.

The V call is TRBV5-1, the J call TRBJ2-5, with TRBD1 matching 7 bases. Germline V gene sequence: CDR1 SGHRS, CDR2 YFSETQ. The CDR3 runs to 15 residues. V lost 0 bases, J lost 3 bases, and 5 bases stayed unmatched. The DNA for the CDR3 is TGCGCCAGCAGCTTGGTGGGACAGCGAAAAGAGACCCAGTACTTC. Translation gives CASSLVGQRKETQYF.

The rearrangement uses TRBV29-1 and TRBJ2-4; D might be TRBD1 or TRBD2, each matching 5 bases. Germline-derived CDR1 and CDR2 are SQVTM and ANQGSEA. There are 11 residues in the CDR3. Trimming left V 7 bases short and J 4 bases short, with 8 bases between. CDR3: CSGGRKNIQYF. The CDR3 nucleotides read TGCAGCGGGGGGAGAAAAAACATTCAGTACTTC.

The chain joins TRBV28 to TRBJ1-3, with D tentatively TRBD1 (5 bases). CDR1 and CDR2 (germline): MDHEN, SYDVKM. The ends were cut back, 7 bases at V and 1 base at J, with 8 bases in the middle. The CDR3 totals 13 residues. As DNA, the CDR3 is TGTGCCAGCACCGGGGGATCTGGAAACACCATATATTTT. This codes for CASTGGSGNTIYF.

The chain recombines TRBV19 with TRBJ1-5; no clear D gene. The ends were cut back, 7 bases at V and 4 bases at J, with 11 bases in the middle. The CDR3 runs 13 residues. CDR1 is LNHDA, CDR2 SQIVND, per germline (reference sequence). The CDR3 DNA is TGTGCCAGTACCGTCGGCAGGAATCAGCCCCAGCATTTT. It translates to CASTVGRNQPQHF.

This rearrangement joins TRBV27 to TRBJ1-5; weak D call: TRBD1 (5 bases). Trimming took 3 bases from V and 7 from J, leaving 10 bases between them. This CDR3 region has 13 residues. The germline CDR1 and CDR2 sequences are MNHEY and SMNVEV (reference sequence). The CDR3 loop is CASSFSRVQPQHF. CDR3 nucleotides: TGTGCCAGCAGTTTCAGCAGGGTCCAGCCCCAGCATTTT.

CDR3 sequence: CASSPGTGVFGNTEAFF. The CDR3 DNA is TGCGCCAGCAGCCCCGGGACAGGGGTCTTCGGGAACACTGAAGCTTTCTTT. V gene TRBV5-1 combines with J gene TRBJ1-1; 10 bases are shared with TRBD1. Germline CDR1 and CDR2: SGHRS and YFSETQ. Trimming at V came to 4 bases and at J to 1 base, leaving 10 bases not matched to a gene. This CDR3 region has 17 residues. The full variable domain, rest sourced from reference TRBV5-1 and TRBJ1-1, is KAGVTQTPRYLIKTRGQQVTLSCSPISGHRSVSWYQQTPGQGLQFLFEYFSETQRNKGNFPGRFSGRQFSNSRSEMNVSTLELGDSALYLCASSPGTGVFGNTEAFFGQGTRLTVV.

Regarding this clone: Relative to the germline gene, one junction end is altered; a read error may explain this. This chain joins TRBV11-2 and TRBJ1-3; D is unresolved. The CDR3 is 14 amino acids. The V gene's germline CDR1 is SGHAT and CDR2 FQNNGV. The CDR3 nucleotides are TGTGCCAGCACCTTACGAGGCTCTGGAAACACCATATATTTT. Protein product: CASTLRGSGNTIYF.